The source of this T cell receptor beta chain is a study of low-dose radiotherapy and immunotherapy resistance in tumors. The germline V and J ends were trimmed by 2 bases and 5 bases, with 11 bases remaining between them. Germline V CDR1 and CDR2: SGHTA, FQGNSA. The length of the CDR3 is 14 residues. TRAV- and TRBV-specific primers were used for first-strand cDNA, which covered alpha and beta chains. Both a constant-region primer and a V-primer adapter served to amplify TCRs across roughly 20 PCR cycles. From the reads, TCRdb called clonotypes with MiXCR, one entry per CDR3 protein. The table includes around 68,000 distinct CDR3 sequences, approximately 25% detected once. The time point here: before trial treatment. This clonotype was observed many times.

The clonotype was recovered from a male donor with rectosigmoid adenocarcinoma. This chain uses TRBV7-2 with TRBJ2-3, with a tentative D call TRBD1 (7 bases). Sequences were derived from PBMCs, sampled before treatment. CDR3 amino acids: CASSLSQGGDTQYF. DNA for the CDR3: TGTGCCAGCAGCTTATCTCAGGGGGGAGATACGCAGTATTTT.